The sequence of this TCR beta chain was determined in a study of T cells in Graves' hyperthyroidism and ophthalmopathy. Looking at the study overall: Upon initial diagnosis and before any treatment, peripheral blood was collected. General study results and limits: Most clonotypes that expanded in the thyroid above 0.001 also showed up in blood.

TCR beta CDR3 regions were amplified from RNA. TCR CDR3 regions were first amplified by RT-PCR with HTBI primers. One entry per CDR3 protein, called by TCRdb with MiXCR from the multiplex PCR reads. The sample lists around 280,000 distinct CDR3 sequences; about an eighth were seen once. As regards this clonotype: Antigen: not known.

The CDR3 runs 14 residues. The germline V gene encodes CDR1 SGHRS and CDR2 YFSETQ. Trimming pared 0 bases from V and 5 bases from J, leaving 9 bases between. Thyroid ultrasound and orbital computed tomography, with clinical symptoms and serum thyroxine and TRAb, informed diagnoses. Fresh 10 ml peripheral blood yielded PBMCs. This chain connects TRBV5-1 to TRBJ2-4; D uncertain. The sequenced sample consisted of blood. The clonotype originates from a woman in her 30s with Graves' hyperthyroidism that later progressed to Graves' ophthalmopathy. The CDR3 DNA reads TGCGCCAGCAGCTTGGGATACGGAGAAAACATTCAGTACTTC. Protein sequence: CASSLGYGENIQYF.